The entry below gives a single T cell receptor (beta chain) sequence along with its context. Antigen specificity is unknown. Assay: immunoSEQ multiplex PCR; the TCRdb copy retains only in-frame clones and omits some. The sample contains some 120,000 clones, about 94% of which appear only once. Germline V lookup: CDR1 SNHLY, CDR2 FYNNEI. This CDR3 has 14 amino acids. With 6 bases removed from V and 3 bases from J, the gap between germline ends came to 14 bases. The data originate from a study of siplizumab effects on memory and regulatory T cells. Findings and caveats of the study: No functional test confirmed suppression by proliferating siplizumab-culture Tregs. Of the proliferating CD4+ or CD8+ clones, roughly 75-96% lacked a naive or memory phenotype that could be assigned.

The V and J genes are TRBV2 and TRBJ1-1; tentative D call: TRBD1 (5 bases). Source material: non-Treg CD4+ T cells sorted from blood. This sequence originates from a human donor in good health. The CDR3 is CASRRGQGDTEAFF. The DNA of the CDR3 is TGTGCCAGCAGACGAGGACAAGGGGACACTGAAGCTTTCTTT.